What follows is one T cell receptor beta chain and its context. The study ran its PCR with 60 Vbeta and 13 Jbeta primers. The assay was immunoSEQ multiplex PCR, and TCRdb's table has in-frame clones only and misses some. The repertoire consists of about 160,000 clones, with approximately 82% occurring once and the leading ten covering around 4.7%. This sample is drawn from a study of cytomegalovirus exposure and HLA in healthy donors. Germline trimming cut 1 base from V and 9 bases from J; bases unmatched to any gene: 7. Germline CDR1 and CDR2: SGHDN and FVKESK. CDR3 length: 16 amino acids. The TCR originated in a male donor in good health and CMV-seronegative. The chain employs TRBV14 and TRBJ1-6, with 9 nucleotides matching TRBD1. The sample taken for sequencing was PBMCs. The CDR3 protein is CASSQAYRGLRSPLHF. The CDR3 nucleotides read TGTGCCAGCAGCCAAGCTTACAGGGGGCTTCGTTCACCCCTCCACTTT.